This T cell receptor (beta chain) was observed in a study of cytomegalovirus exposure and HLA in healthy donors. Study-level findings and limits: In a later analysis, first-cohort TCR clusters were found to tend to co-occur in the 120 or so validation repertoires. There were some public TCRs occurring in many donors, but most TCR sequences were rare. Investigators reported 164 TCR beta chains as tied to cytomegalovirus.

The CDR3 has 15 residues. Looked up from germline, CDR1 is SGHVS and CDR2 is FNYEAQ. Losses at the gene ends were 1 base for V and 2 bases for J; bases not matched to a gene: 1. Donors were drawn from the approximately 120-subject validation cohort, separate from the approximately 680-subject first cohort. Comments on this clone: Antigen specificity is unknown.

TCRdb's table, derived via immunoSEQ multiplex PCR, lists solely in-frame clones and lacks some. The data show about 220,000 clones, around 90% seen once. The sequence derives from a woman younger than 35 in good health and CMV-seronegative. Sequencing was done on a sample of PBMCs. This sequence joins TRBV7-6 and TRBJ2-2; 7 positions agree with TRBD1. Here the CDR3 reads CASSLGDRNTGELFF. The CDR3 nucleotides are TGTGCCAGCAGCTTAGGGGACAGAAACACCGGGGAGCTGTTTTTT.